These 11 T cell receptor beta chains were all obtained from the same sample, sequenced in a study of glioma-infiltrating T cells after dendritic cell vaccination. Clones were sequenced by immunoSEQ multiplex PCR, and TCRdb holds only the in-frame ones, with some missing. The table shows just over 95,000 clones, with around 80% occurring only once. The material was blood, obtained before dendritic cell vaccination. The receptors originated from a human donor with glioblastoma.

The chain combines TRBV6-5 with TRBJ2-7; TRBD1 aligns across 8 bases. Trimming removed 6 bases from V and 5 bases from J; junction bases left unmatched: 6. Germline V gene lookup returns CDR1 MNHEY and CDR2 SVGAGI. The CDR3 contains 13 residues. CDR3 sequence: CASRADRGDEQYF. In DNA, the CDR3 is TGTGCCAGCAGGGCAGACAGGGGCGACGAGCAGTACTTC.

The rearrangement uses TRBV19 and TRBJ1-3, with D maybe TRBD1 (6 bases). The germline V and J ends were trimmed by 3 bases and 3 bases, with 24 bases remaining between them. Germline CDR1 is LNHDA and CDR2 is SQIVND (reference sequence). There are 19 residues in the CDR3. CDR3 nucleotides: TGTGCCAGTAGTATCTTGGGGGATATGTCAGGGGACTATGGAAACACCATATATTTT. This translates into CASSILGDMSGDYGNTIYF.

This chain uses TRBV5-4 with TRBJ2-1; 13 bases agree with TRBD2. Germline V gene data show CDR1 as SGHNT and CDR2 as YYREEE (reference sequence). J gave up 4 bases and V 4 bases, and 5 bases lay outside the gene matches. The CDR3 consists of 16 residues. DNA for the CDR3: TGTGCCAGCAGCACCGCGGGACTAGCGGGATACAATGAGCAGTTCTTC. This gives the protein CASSTAGLAGYNEQFF.

CDR3 sequence: CASSLATTGKGEQYF. The CDR3 DNA reads as TGCGCCAGCAGCTTGGCGACGACAGGGAAGGGCGAGCAGTACTTC. The genes are TRBV5-1 and TRBJ2-7; 7 positions match TRBD1. This CDR3 comprises 15 residues. The V gene's germline CDR1 is SGHRS and CDR2 YFSETQ. The ends lost 0 bases at V and 6 bases at J; junction bases unmatched: 9.

The rearrangement links TRBV7-3 to TRBJ1-6; TRBD1 agrees at 8 bases. There are 14 residues in the CDR3. CDR1 and CDR2 from the germline V gene are SGHTA and FQGTGA. V lost 4 bases, J lost 10 bases, and 6 bases stayed unmatched. The DNA for the CDR3 is TGTGCCAGCAGCTCGACAGGGGTTGGGTCACCCCTCCACTTT. Translation gives CASSSTGVGSPLHF. Variable domain in full (rest from reference TRBV7-3 and TRBJ1-6): GAGVSQTPSNKVTEKGKYVELRCDPISGHTALYWYRQSLGQGPEFLIYFQGTGAADDSGLPNDRFFAVRPEGSVSTLKIQRTERGDSAVYLCASSSTGVGSPLHFGNGTRLTVT.

The J gene is TRBJ2-2, the V gene TRBV25-1; TRBD1 matches 10 bases. This CDR3 comprises 16 residues. Germline loops: CDR1 MGHDK, CDR2 SYGVNS. V dropped 3 bases and J dropped 6; count of bases not matched to a gene: 7. Written as DNA, the CDR3 is TGTGCCAGCAGTGATGCTGGGACAGGGGATTCCGGGGAGCTGTTTTTT. This translates into CASSDAGTGDSGELFF.

The chain's CDR3 is CASSYSGLASTQYF. In nucleotides, the CDR3 is TGTGCCAGCAGTTACTCAGGGCTAGCTAGTACGCAGTATTTT. The chain carries TRBV6-5 and TRBJ2-3; tentatively, D is TRBD2 (5 bases). Trimming left V 0 bases short and J 8 bases short, with 12 bases between. This CDR3 region has 14 residues. Germline-derived CDR1 and CDR2 are MNHEY and SVGAGI.

In DNA form, the CDR3 reads TGTGCCAGCAGCGTACTAAACCGGGGTTCACCCCTCCACTTT. Its protein is CASSVLNRGSPLHF. The chain has TRBV7-8 and TRBJ1-6, with D unresolved. Trimming removed 5 bases from V and 9 bases from J, with 14 bases in between. Germline values: CDR1 SGHVS, CDR2 FQNEAQ. The CDR3 has 14 amino acids.

The CDR3: CASSLAPGGWSAFF. In DNA, the CDR3 is TGTGCCAGCAGCTTAGCGCCGGGGGGTTGGTCAGCTTTCTTT. The rearrangement uses TRBV7-9 and TRBJ1-1, with D tentatively TRBD1 (5 bases). The CDR3 extends over 14 amino acids. V lost 0 bases and J lost 10, with 15 bases in between. Germline values: CDR1 SEHNR, CDR2 FQNEAQ (reference sequence).

This rearrangement joins TRBV7-2 to TRBJ2-3; D is unclear. CDR3 length: 11 residues. Germline loops: CDR1 SGHTA, CDR2 FQGNSA. Trimming pared 4 bases from V and 6 bases from J, leaving 5 bases between. CDR3 sequence (DNA): TGTGCCAGCAGCTACAGCGATACGCAGTATTTT. Its protein product is CASSYSDTQYF.

This clone was seen only once. The gene calls are TRBV4-1 and TRBJ2-7; TRBD2 agrees at 15 bases. The CDR3 runs 20 residues. Trimming at V came to 4 bases and at J to 5 bases, leaving 18 bases not matched to a gene. Germline loops: CDR1 MGHRA, CDR2 YSYEKL. The CDR3 DNA reads TGCGCCAGCAGCCGGCGGAGCCAACCGGGACTAGCGGGGGGACGAGACGAGCAGTACTTC. As protein: CASSRRSQPGLAGGRDEQYF.